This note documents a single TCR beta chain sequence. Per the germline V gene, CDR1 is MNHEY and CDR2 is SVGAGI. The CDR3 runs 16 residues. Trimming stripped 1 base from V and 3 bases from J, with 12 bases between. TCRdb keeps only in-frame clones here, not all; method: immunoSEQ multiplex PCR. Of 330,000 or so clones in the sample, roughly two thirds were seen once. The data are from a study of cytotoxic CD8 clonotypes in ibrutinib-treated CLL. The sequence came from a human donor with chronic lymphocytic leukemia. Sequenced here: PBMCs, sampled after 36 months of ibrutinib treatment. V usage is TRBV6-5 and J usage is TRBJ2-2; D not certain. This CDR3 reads CASSYLPFEDTGELFF. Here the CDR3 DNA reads TGTGCCAGCAGTTACTTGCCGTTTGAGGACACCGGGGAGCTGTTTTTT.